The table lists the clone carrying this T cell receptor beta chain with a few counts. The antigen is not known. MiXCR was run by TCRdb on the reads, yielding one entry per CDR3 protein. Of roughly 760,000 distinct CDR3 sequences detected, about a third appear once; the ten largest clones hold about 2.8%. The sample comes from a study of T cell repertoires in cytomegalovirus infection. Study-wide background: Public TCR beta signatures provided an indication of both CMV infection and a matching HLA type.

V was cut by 1 base and J by 5 bases, with 13 bases left in between. CDR1 and CDR2 (germline): SGHVS, FNYEAQ. This CDR3 has 15 amino acids. Findings of the study overall: What dominated the ex vivo response were HLA-C-restricted CMV-specific TCR beta clonotypes. Adding up the frequency of public TCR beta families identified people who carried CMV plus the relevant HLA.

Input material: PBMCs. The rearrangement uses TRBV7-6 and TRBJ2-3, with D perhaps matching TRBD1 or TRBD2 (5 bases each). The receptor's source is a human donor in good health (CMV status not recorded). Some clones in this sample may be carry-over from other donors' samples. CDR3 region: CASSLELRGEDTQYF. In nucleotides, the CDR3 is TGTGCCAGCAGCTTAGAGCTAAGAGGGGAAGATACGCAGTATTTT.